The 9 T cell receptor beta chains presented below share a single source sample, sequenced in a study of identifying expanded T cells in peripheral blood. The table came from immunoSEQ multiplex PCR; TCRdb's copy has only in-frame clones and leaves some out. The table includes around 94,000 clones, roughly 88% detected once. The sample comprised blood. The receptors here all came from a person aged 18 to 75 in good health.

The gene calls are TRBV5-1 and TRBJ2-3, with D unclear. CDR1 SGHRS and CDR2 YFSETQ come from the germline V gene. The CDR3 has 15 amino acids. V was cut by 0 bases and J by 11 bases, with 19 bases left in between. The chain's CDR3 is CASSLDHGTQMGQYF. For the CDR3, the DNA is TGCGCCAGCAGCTTGGACCACGGAACACAGATGGGGCAGTATTTT.

A few counts support this clone. This sequence joins TRBV19 and TRBJ2-7, with unresolved D. The CDR3 is made up of 15 amino acids. Trimming took off 4 bases at V and 7 bases at J, with 20 bases between the two ends. The germline gives CDR1 LNHDA, CDR2 SQIVND (reference sequence). CDR3 DNA: TGTGCCAGTAGTACCGCGGCTTGGCCCCTGGGAGAGCAGTACTTC. Protein sequence: CASSTAAWPLGEQYF. Full variable domain (missing parts from reference TRBV19 and TRBJ2-7): DGGITQSPKYLFRKEGQNVTLSCEQNLNHDAMYWYRQDPGQGLRLIYYSQIVNDFQKGDIAEGYSVSREKKESFPLTVTSAQKNPTAFYLCASSTAAWPLGEQYFGPGTRLTVT.

This chain uses TRBV9 with TRBJ1-1; 9 nucleotides align to TRBD1. There are 16 residues in the CDR3. Germline loops: CDR1 SGDLS, CDR2 YYNGEE. V trimming: 3 bases; J trimming: 4 bases; junction bases outside the gene matches: 10. CDR3 nucleotide sequence: TGTGCCAGCAGCGACAGACAGGGGGTGTTTGGCACTGAAGCTTTCTTT. Its protein product is CASSDRQGVFGTEAFF.

This chain uses TRBV6-1 with TRBJ1-2; D might be TRBD1 (5 bases). Trimming removed 5 bases from V and 3 bases from J, with 10 bases in between. CDR3 length: 13 residues. Per germline, CDR1 MNHNS and CDR2 SASEGT. CDR3 sequence: CASSSGGDYGYTF. The CDR3, as DNA: TGTGCCAGCAGTTCCGGGGGAGACTATGGCTACACCTTC.

By its share, this clone is medium-sized (0.01 to 0.1%). The gene calls are TRBV4-1 and TRBJ2-7; D not certain. Trimming cost V 1 base and J 4 bases, with 5 bases left between them. The CDR3 has 12 residues. CDR1 is MGHRA, CDR2 YSYEKL, per germline. The CDR3 sequence: CASSQVGYEQYF. CDR3 nucleotides: TGCGCCAGCAGCCAAGTAGGATACGAGCAGTACTTC.

J is TRBJ2-5 and V is TRBV4-2, with D unclear. V was clipped by 1 base and J by 2 bases, with 11 bases between them. This CDR3 spans 15 amino acids. Germline V gene sequence: CDR1 LGHNA, CDR2 YNFKEQ. CDR3 region: CASSQALQSQETQYF. CDR3 in DNA: TGTGCCAGCAGCCAAGCGCTACAGTCTCAAGAGACCCAGTACTTC.

The chain carries TRBV28 and TRBJ2-2; unclear D gene. Trimming stripped 5 bases from V and 0 bases from J, with 10 bases between. Germline CDR1 and CDR2: MDHEN and SYDVKM. The CDR3 extends over 15 amino acids. CDR3 protein: CASSLPGPNTGELFF. Written as DNA, the CDR3 is TGTGCCAGCAGTCTCCCCGGACCGAACACCGGGGAGCTGTTTTTT.

The chain uses TRBV5-5 and TRBJ2-7, with D perhaps matching TRBD2 (5 bases). The CDR3 sequence is 14 residues long. Trimming removed 4 bases from V and 1 base from J, with 12 bases in between. Germline CDR1 is SGHKS and CDR2 is YYEKEE (reference sequence). The DNA for the CDR3 is TGTGCCAGCAGCCAGATACTAGGTTCCTACGAGCAGTACTTC. This sequence encodes CASSQILGSYEQYF.

The V call is TRBV6-4, the J call TRBJ2-1; perhaps TRBD1 as D (5 bases). Trimming left V 4 bases short and J 7 bases short, with 20 bases between. Germline V gives CDR1 MRHNA, CDR2 SNTAGT. This CDR3 contains 16 residues. The chain's CDR3 is CASSVRQGSLLNEQFF. The CDR3 DNA is TGTGCCAGCAGTGTTCGGCAGGGTAGTTTGTTGAATGAGCAGTTCTTC.